This T cell receptor (beta chain) originates from a study of T cells expressing NK-cell markers. This CDR3 spans 17 amino acids. TCRdb re-called the 5' RACE reads, yielding one record per CDR3 amino acid sequence without DNA. This table lists over 250,000 distinct CDR3 sequences. The chain carries TRBV12-3 or TRBV12-4 and TRBJ1-6; no DNA is available, so the TRBD1 call from TCRdb remains unchecked. Sequenced material: blood T cells: a sorted CD56 or NKG2C T cell subset, CD4+ or CD8+ T cells, or bulk PBMC T cells (not recorded which). The sequence derives from a woman aged 18 to 75 in good health. CDR3 in amino acids: CASSLPGQAGSGSPLHF.